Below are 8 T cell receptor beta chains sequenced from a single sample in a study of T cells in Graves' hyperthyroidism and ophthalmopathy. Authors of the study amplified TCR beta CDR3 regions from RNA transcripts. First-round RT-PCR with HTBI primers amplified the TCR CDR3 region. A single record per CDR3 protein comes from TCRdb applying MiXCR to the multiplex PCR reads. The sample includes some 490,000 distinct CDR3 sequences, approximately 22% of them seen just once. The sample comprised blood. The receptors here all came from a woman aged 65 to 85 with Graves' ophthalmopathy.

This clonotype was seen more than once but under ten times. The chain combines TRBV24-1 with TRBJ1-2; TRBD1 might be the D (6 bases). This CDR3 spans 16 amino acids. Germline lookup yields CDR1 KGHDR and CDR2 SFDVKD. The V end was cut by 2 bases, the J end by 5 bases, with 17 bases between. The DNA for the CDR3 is TGTGCCACCAGTGATTCCGCAATGGGGGCAGGGTATGGCTACACCTTC. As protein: CATSDSAMGAGYGYTF.

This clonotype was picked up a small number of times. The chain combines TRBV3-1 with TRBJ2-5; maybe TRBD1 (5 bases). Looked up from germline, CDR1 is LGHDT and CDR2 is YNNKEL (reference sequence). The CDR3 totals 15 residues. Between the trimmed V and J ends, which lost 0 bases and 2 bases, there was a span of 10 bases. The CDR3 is CASSQDLHRQETQYF. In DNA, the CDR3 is TGTGCCAGCAGCCAAGATTTACACAGGCAAGAGACCCAGTACTTC.

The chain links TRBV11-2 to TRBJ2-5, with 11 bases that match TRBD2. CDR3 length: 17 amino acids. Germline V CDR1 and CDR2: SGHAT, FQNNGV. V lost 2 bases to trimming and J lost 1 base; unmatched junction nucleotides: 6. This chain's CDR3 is CASSLLVTSGSQETQYF. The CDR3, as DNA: TGTGCCAGCAGCTTATTGGTTACTAGCGGGAGCCAAGAGACCCAGTACTTC. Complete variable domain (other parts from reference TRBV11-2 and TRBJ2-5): EAGVAQSPRYKIIEKRQSVAFWCNPISGHATLYWYQQILGQGPKLLIQFQNNGVVDDSQLPKDRFSAERLKGVDSTLKIQPAKLEDSAVYLCASSLLVTSGSQETQYFGPGTRLLVL.

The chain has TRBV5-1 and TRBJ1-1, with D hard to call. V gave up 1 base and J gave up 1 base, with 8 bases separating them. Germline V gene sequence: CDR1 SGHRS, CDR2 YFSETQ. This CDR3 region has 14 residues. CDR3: CASSLPMANTEAFF. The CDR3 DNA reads TGCGCCAGCAGCTTGCCGATGGCGAACACTGAAGCTTTCTTT.

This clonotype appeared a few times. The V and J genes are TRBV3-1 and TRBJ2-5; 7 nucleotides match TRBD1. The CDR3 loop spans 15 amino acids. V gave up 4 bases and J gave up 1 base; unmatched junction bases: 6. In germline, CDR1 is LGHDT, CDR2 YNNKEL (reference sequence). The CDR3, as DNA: TGTGCCAGCAGCCCCTCGACAGGGTTCCAAGAGACCCAGTACTTC. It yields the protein CASSPSTGFQETQYF.

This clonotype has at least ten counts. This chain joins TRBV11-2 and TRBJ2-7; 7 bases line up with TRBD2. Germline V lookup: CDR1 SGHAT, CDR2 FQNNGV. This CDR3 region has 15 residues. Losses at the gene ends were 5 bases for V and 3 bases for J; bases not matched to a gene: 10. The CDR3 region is CASSIGTTHYYEQYF. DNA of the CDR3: TGTGCCAGCAGCATCGGGACTACCCACTACTACGAGCAGTACTTC.

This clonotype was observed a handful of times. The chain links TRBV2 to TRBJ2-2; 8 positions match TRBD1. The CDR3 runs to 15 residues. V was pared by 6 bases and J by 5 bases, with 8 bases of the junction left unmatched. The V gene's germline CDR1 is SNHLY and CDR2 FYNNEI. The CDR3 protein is CASRQGASRTGELFF. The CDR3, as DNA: TGTGCCAGCAGGCAGGGGGCTTCACGGACCGGGGAGCTGTTTTTT.

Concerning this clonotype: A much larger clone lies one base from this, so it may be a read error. The CDR3 sequence is CSARDSHTTYEQYF. The CDR3 nucleotides read TGCAGTGCTAGGGACAGCCACACCACCTACGAGCAGTACTTC. V and J are TRBV20-1 and TRBJ2-7; possibly TRBD1 for D (6 bases). The CDR3 consists of 14 residues. Germline V CDR1 and CDR2: DFQATT, SNEGSKA (reference sequence). V lost 3 bases, J lost 2 bases, and 14 bases lay in between.